One and the same sample provided the 9 T cell receptor beta chains below, sequenced in a study of cytomegalovirus exposure and HLA in healthy donors. The PCR used 60 Vbeta and 13 Jbeta primers. Generated by immunoSEQ multiplex PCR, the TCRdb table keeps only in-frame clones and is missing some. The data show around 180,000 clones, about 80% seen once. Input material: PBMCs. The receptors derive from a woman aged 40 to 50 in good health and CMV-seronegative.

In its sample, this clone was seen once. CDR3 region: CASSESDLSSYNEQFF. CDR3 nucleotide sequence: TGTGCCAGCAGTGAATCGGACTTAAGCTCCTACAATGAGCAGTTCTTC. This sequence joins TRBV25-1 and TRBJ2-1; a weak D match, TRBD2 (5 bases). The CDR3 sequence is 16 residues long. Germline CDR1 MGHDK, CDR2 SYGVNS. V was shortened by 1 base and J by 0 bases, with 10 bases between the two germline ends.

This chain connects TRBV7-2 to TRBJ2-4; 14 positions agree with TRBD2. The ends lost 5 bases at V and 0 bases at J; junction bases unmatched: 9. This CDR3 spans 19 amino acids. Germline-derived CDR1 and CDR2 are SGHTA and FQGNSA. The CDR3 DNA reads TGTGCCAGCAGCGTCAGGACTAGCGGGAGGTCTCTAGCCAAAAACATTCAGTACTTC. Encoded protein: CASSVRTSGRSLAKNIQYF. The whole variable domain, remainder taken from reference TRBV7-2 and TRBJ2-4, is GAGVSQSPSNKVTEKGKDVELRCDPISGHTALYWYRQSLGQGLEFLIYFQGNSAPDKSGLPSDRFSAERTGGSVSTLTIQRTQQEDSAVYLCASSVRTSGRSLAKNIQYFGAGTRLSVL.

This clone was observed a handful of times. The chain links TRBV4-3 to TRBJ2-7, with unresolved D. This CDR3 has 13 residues. The germline V and J ends were trimmed by 6 bases and 3 bases, with 12 bases remaining between them. Germline V gene sequence: CDR1 LGHNA, CDR2 YSLEER. The CDR3 DNA reads TGCGCCAGCAGTGCACAGTCCTACTACGAGCAGTACTTC. This translates into CASSAQSYYEQYF.

Notes on this clone: This specimen includes other DNA sequences encoding the same CDR3. The genes are TRBV7-9 and TRBJ2-5; 7 bases are a match to TRBD1. Germline CDR1 SEHNR, CDR2 FQNEAQ (reference sequence). The length of the CDR3 is 14 residues. With V trimmed by 5 bases and J by 2 bases, 5 bases remained unmatched. The DNA for the CDR3 is TGTGCCAGCAGCGAAGGGACAGCACAAGAGACCCAGTACTTC. Protein product: CASSEGTAQETQYF.

The chain links TRBV5-1 to TRBJ2-7, with a weak D call TRBD1 (5 bases). Per germline, CDR1 SGHRS and CDR2 YFSETQ. Trimming stripped 3 bases from V and 2 bases from J, with 12 bases between. The CDR3 contains 14 residues. Here the CDR3 DNA reads TGCGCCAGCAGCTGGGGCCAGGGTCCCTACGAGCAGTACGTC. This gives the protein CASSWGQGPYEQYV.

A remark on this clone: The sample contains more than one DNA sequence encoding this CDR3. The gene calls are TRBV7-2 and TRBJ2-3; D gene unclear. The V and J ends lost 1 base and 0 bases respectively, with 8 bases between them. The length of the CDR3 is 15 residues. Looked up from germline, CDR1 is SGHTA and CDR2 is FQGNSA. The CDR3 here is CASSLGGTSTDTQYF. As DNA, the CDR3 is TGTGCCAGCAGCTTAGGAGGAACTAGCACAGATACGCAGTATTTT.

The chain carries TRBV13 and TRBJ2-3, with 8 bases identical to TRBD2. CDR1 is PRHDT, CDR2 FYEKMQ, per germline (reference sequence). The CDR3 covers 16 residues. Germline trimming cut 1 base from V and 8 bases from J; bases unmatched to any gene: 11. The CDR3 region has the DNA TGTGCCAGCAGCTTAGCGGGAGGGCCGAATACGGGTACGCAGTATTTT. This codes for CASSLAGGPNTGTQYF.

The V gene is TRBV27, the J gene TRBJ2-1; D is uncertain. Deletions cut 6 bases from V and 5 bases from J, with 5 bases between. The germline gives CDR1 MNHEY, CDR2 SMNVEV (reference sequence). This CDR3 comprises 11 residues. The DNA for the CDR3 is TGTGCCAGCAGCCACAACAATGAGCAGTTCTTC. It specifies CASSHNNEQFF.

The chain combines TRBV7-3 with TRBJ2-1; D may be TRBD2 (5 bases). Germline V gene lookup returns CDR1 SGHTA and CDR2 FQGTGA. V was cut by 5 bases and J by 5 bases, with 13 bases left in between. The CDR3 length is 14 residues. The chain's CDR3 is CASSPRAGNNEQFF. CDR3 DNA sequence: TGTGCCAGCAGCCCGAGGGCCGGTAACAATGAGCAGTTCTTC. Using reference TRBV7-3 and TRBJ2-1 for the parts outside the CDR3, the full variable domain is GAGVSQTPSNKVTEKGKYVELRCDPISGHTALYWYRQSLGQGPEFLIYFQGTGAADDSGLPNDRFFAVRPEGSVSTLKIQRTERGDSAVYLCASSPRAGNNEQFFGPGTRLTVL.